This TCR beta chain was identified in a study of T cell repertoires in cytomegalovirus infection. Across the study: Recently identified HLA-C-restricted CMV epitopes were among the peptides used. CMV infection plus the matching HLA type was flagged by public TCR beta signatures.

This CDR3 is 14 amino acids long. CDR1 is LNHDA and CDR2 is SQIVND in the germline V gene (reference sequence). V was clipped by 5 bases and J by 2 bases, with 13 bases between them. This clonotype has more than one count but fewer than ten. Its cognate antigen is unknown. General observations from the study: It was HLA-C-restricted CMV-specific TCR beta clonotypes that dominated the response ex vivo.

TCRdb ran MiXCR on the reads and lists one entry per CDR3 protein. The table shows about 130,000 distinct CDR3 sequences, with over 30% occurring only once. This clonotype originated in a human donor in good health (CMV status not recorded). Some clones in this sample may be carry-over from other donors' samples. The chain recombines TRBV19 with TRBJ2-7; D possibly corresponds to TRBD2 (6 bases). The sample in question was CD8+ T cells from cultured PBMCs, obtained from culture after CMV antigen stimulation. The CDR3 spells CASSFRDSTYEQYF. DNA for the CDR3: TGTGCCAGTAGTTTCCGGGACTCTACCTACGAGCAGTACTTC.